This T cell receptor (beta chain) is from a study of cytomegalovirus exposure and HLA in healthy donors. CDR1 SQVTM and CDR2 ANQGSEA come from the germline V gene. The ends were cut back, 3 bases at V and 1 base at J, with 20 bases in the middle. This CDR3 region has 17 residues. The primer mix had 60 Vbeta and 13 Jbeta primers. Sequenced by immunoSEQ multiplex PCR; TCRdb stores in-frame clones only, minus some. The repertoire has hundreds of thousands of clones, approximately 85% of them found once; the top ten carry roughly 0.22%. J is TRBJ2-3 and V is TRBV29-1; perhaps TRBD2 as D (6 bases). This sequence originates from a girl aged 2 to 9 in good health and CMV-seronegative. Specimen: PBMCs. The CDR3 nucleotides are TGCAGCGTTGATTCTCTTAAGGCTAGCGCGGGCACAGATACGCAGTATTTT. It translates to CSVDSLKASAGTDTQYF.